The rows below give T cell receptor beta chains drawn from one sample of a study of CD8+CD57+ T cells in acquired aplastic anemia. TCRdb processed the reads anew with MiXCR; each CDR3 protein has one entry. This table has roughly 500,000 distinct CDR3 sequences, around a third appearing once. The sequencing sample was made of sorted CD4+, CD8+, or CD8+CD57+ T cells (not recorded which) from PBMCs. The source of these receptors is a human donor with aplastic anemia. CDR3s include the opening cysteine and the closing phenylalanine or tryptophan. The D gene is left open where the match is weak.

d_gene	v_gene	j_gene	CDR3aa
TRBD1	TRBV5-1	TRBJ2-3	CASSAGQVSTDTQYF
.	TRBV19	TRBJ1-4	CASRGLDEKLFF
TRBD1	TRBV11-2	TRBJ1-2	CASSLTTGYRGYTF
TRBD1	TRBV7-9	TRBJ1-2	CASSLPGQGARGYTF
.	TRBV20-1	TRBJ1-3	CSASGGVGNTIYF
.	TRBV30	TRBJ1-2	CAWSRTQGYTF
TRBD2	TRBV11-2	TRBJ2-2	CASSQGSAGGLTGELFF
.	TRBV24-1	TRBJ1-2	CATVGAGNDYGYTF
TRBD2	TRBV7-2	TRBJ2-7	CASSPVGTSGRYEQYF
TRBD2	TRBV24-1	TRBJ2-1	CASSVRLALSLRNEQFF
.	TRBV2	TRBJ1-5	CASKYRKINQPQHF
.	TRBV7-2	TRBJ2-7	CASSMDHSYEQYF
.	TRBV7-8	TRBJ1-3	CASSLGFDSGNTIYF
.	TRBV7-6	TRBJ2-3	CASSPVGGMAARTDTQYF
.	TRBV12-3/TRBV12-4	TRBJ1-2	CASSSKGRNYGYTF